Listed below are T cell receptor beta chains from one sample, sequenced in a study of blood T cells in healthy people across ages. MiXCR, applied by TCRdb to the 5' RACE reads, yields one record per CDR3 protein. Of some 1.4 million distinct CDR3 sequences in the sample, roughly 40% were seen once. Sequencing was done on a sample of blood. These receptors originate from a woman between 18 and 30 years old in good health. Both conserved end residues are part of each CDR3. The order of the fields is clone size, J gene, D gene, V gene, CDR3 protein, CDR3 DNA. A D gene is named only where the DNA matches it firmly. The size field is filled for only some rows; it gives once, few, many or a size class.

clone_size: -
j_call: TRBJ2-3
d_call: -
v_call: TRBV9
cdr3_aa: CASSTTSQGGDTQYF
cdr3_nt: TGTGCCAGCAGCACAACTAGCCAGGGGGGGGATACGCAGTATTTT

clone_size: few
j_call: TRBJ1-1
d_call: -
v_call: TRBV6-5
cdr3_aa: CASSTYTGFTEAFF
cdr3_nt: TGTGCCAGCAGCACCTACACAGGGTTCACTGAAGCTTTCTTT

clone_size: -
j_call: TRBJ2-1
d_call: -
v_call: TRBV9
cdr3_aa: CASSVRAVADGLERNEQFF
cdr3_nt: TGTGCCAGCAGCGTAAGGGCGGTGGCTGATGGGTTGGAGAGGAATGAGCAGTTCTTC

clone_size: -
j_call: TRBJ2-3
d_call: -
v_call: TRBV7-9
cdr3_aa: CATSTLVAGTDTQYF
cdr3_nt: TGTGCCACCTCAACGCTGGTAGCGGGCACAGATACGCAGTATTTT

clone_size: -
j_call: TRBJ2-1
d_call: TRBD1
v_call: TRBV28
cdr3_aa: CASKGTEGYNEQFF
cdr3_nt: TGTGCCAGCAAGGGGACAGAAGGGTACAATGAGCAGTTCTTC

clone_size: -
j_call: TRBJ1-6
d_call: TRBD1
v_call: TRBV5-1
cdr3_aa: CASSLGVRDRTNSPLHF
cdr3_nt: TGCGCCAGCAGCTTAGGAGTGAGGGACAGGACAAATTCACCCCTCCACTTT

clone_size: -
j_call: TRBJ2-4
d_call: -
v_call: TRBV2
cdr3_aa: CASRGWGNIQYF
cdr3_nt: TGTGCCAGCAGAGGGTGGGGAAACATTCAGTACTTC

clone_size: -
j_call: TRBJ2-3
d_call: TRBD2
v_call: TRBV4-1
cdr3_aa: CASSQDPASGSTDTQYF
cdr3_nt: TGCGCCAGCAGCCAAGACCCGGCTAGCGGGAGCACAGATACGCAGTATTTT

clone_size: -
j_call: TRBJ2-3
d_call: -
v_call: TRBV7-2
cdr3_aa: CASTHTGTDTQYF
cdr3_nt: TGTGCCAGCACCCACACAGGGACAGATACGCAGTATTTT

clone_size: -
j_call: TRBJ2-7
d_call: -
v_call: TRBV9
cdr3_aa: CASSVGNSRHYEQYF
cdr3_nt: TGTGCCAGCAGCGTAGGTAATAGCCGGCACTACGAGCAGTACTTC

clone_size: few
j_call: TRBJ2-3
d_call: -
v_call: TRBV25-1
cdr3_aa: CASSEYLGAGTDTQYF
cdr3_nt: TGTGCCAGCAGTGAATACTTGGGGGCTGGAACAGATACGCAGTATTTT

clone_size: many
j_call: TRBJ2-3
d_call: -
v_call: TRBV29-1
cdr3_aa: CSVGTDTQYF
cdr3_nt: TGCAGCGTTGGCACAGATACGCAGTATTTT

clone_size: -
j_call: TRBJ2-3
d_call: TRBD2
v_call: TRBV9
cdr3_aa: CASSVPLTSGSTDTQYF
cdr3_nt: TGTGCCAGCAGCGTCCCGTTGACTAGCGGTAGCACAGATACGCAGTATTTT

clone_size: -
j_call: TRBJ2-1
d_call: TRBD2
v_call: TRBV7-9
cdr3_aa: CASSLASGGFISYNEQFF
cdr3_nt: TGTGCCAGCAGCTTAGCTAGCGGGGGATTCATCTCCTACAATGAGCAGTTCTTC

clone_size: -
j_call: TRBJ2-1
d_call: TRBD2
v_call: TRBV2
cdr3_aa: CASRWLADNEQFF
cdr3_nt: TGTGCCAGCAGGTGGCTAGCGGACAATGAGCAGTTCTTC

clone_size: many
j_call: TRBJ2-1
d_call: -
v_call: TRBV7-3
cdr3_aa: CASSLSQYYNEQFF
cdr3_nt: TGTGCCAGCAGCTTAAGCCAGTACTACAATGAGCAGTTCTTC

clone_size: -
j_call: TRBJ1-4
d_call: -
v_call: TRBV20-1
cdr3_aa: CSAPRKKTALGEKLFF
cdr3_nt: TGCAGTGCCCCCCGCAAAAAGACAGCCCTCGGTGAAAAACTGTTTTTT

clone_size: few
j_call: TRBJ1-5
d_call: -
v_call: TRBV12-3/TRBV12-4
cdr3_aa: CASRRTGGSGQPQHF
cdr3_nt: TGTGCCAGCAGACGGACGGGAGGGAGTGGACAGCCCCAGCATTTT

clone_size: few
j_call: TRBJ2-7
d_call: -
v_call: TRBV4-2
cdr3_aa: CASSPRGDPLSTQYF
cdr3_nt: TGTGCCAGCAGCCCCCGAGGGGACCCGCTAAGCACCCAGTACTTC

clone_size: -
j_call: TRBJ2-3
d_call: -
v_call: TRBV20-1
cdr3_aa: CSASSRRSTDTQYF
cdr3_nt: TGCAGTGCTAGTTCTAGGAGAAGCACAGATACGCAGTATTTT

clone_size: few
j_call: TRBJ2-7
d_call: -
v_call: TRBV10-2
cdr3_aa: CATGSSSYEQYF
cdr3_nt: TGCGCCACCGGGAGTTCGTCCTACGAGCAGTACTTC

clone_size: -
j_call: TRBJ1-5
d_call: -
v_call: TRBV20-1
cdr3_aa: CSARDLGYNQPQHF
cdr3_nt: TGCAGTGCTAGAGATCTCGGCTACAATCAGCCCCAGCATTTT

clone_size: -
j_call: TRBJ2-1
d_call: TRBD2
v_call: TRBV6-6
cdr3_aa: CASSYGTSGRGGNEQFF
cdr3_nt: TGTGCCAGCAGTTACGGGACTAGCGGGAGGGGAGGCAATGAGCAGTTCTTC

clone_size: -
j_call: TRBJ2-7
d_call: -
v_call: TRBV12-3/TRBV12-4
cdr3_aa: CASSFEAGPNYEQYF
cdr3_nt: TGTGCCAGCAGTTTTGAGGCGGGGCCGAACTACGAGCAGTACTTC

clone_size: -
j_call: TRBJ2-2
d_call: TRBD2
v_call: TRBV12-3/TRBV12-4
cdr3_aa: CASSPKAGAATGELFF
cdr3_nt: TGTGCCAGCAGTCCGAAAGCGGGAGCCGCCACCGGGGAGCTGTTTTTT

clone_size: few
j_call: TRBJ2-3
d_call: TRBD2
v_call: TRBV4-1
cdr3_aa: CASSQGASGSFSTDTQYF
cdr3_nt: TGCGCCAGCAGCCAGGGGGCTAGCGGGAGCTTTAGCACAGATACGCAGTATTTT

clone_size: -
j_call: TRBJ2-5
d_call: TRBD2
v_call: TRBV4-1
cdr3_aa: CASSQSAILSISGGEKETQYF
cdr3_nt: TGCGCCAGCAGCCAAAGCGCCATCCTCTCAATCAGCGGGGGGGAAAAAGAGACCCAGTACTTC

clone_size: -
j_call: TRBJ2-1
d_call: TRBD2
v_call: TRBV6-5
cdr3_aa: CASSWQREGYNEQFF
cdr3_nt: TGTGCCAGCAGTTGGCAGCGGGAGGGGTACAATGAGCAGTTCTTC

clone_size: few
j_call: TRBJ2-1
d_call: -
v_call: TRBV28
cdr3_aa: CASSEGKVDEQFF
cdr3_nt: TGTGCCAGCAGTGAGGGAAAGGTGGATGAGCAGTTCTTC

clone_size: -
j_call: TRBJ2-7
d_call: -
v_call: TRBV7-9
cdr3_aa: CASSHRPGSSYNEQYF
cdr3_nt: TGTGCCAGCAGCCATCGACCGGGCAGCTCCTACAATGAGCAGTACTTC